This entry lists 2 T cell receptor beta chains sequenced from one sample in a study of early T cells in non-severe SARS-CoV-2 infection. TCRdb processed the 5' RACE reads anew with MiXCR; each CDR3 protein has one entry. The table records roughly 20,000 distinct CDR3 sequences, 3.5% to 4.5% of them present only once. Specimen: whole blood. The receptors shown here come from an adult who was a healthcare worker with PCR-confirmed SARS-CoV-2 infection or an uninfected control (not recorded which).

This clonotype was seen ten or more times. The genes are TRBV9 and TRBJ2-1, with 10 bases identical to TRBD2. V was pared by 1 base and J by 2 bases, with 6 bases of the junction left unmatched. The CDR3 consists of 17 residues. The germline V gene encodes CDR1 SGDLS and CDR2 YYNGEE. The CDR3 loop reads CASSVRASGGTYNEQFF. The CDR3 nucleotides are TGTGCCAGCAGCGTACGTGCTAGCGGGGGAACCTACAATGAGCAGTTCTTC. Full variable domain (outside the CDR3, taken from reference TRBV9 and TRBJ2-1): DSGVTQTPKHLITATGQRVTLRCSPRSGDLSVYWYQQSLDQGLQFLIQYYNGEERAKGNILERFSAQQFPDLHSELNLSSLELGDSALYFCASSVRASGGTYNEQFFGPGTRLTVL.

This clonotype qualifies as medium-sized. V and J are TRBV30 and TRBJ1-1; weak D call: TRBD1 (6 bases). Germline values: CDR1 GTSNPN, CDR2 SVGIG (reference sequence). The CDR3 covers 14 residues. Trimming cost V 2 bases and J 4 bases, with 14 bases left between them. CDR3 DNA sequence: TGTGCCTGGAGTCTAACAGGGATGGGCACTGAAGCTTTCTTT. Translating gives CAWSLTGMGTEAFF. Combining the CDR3 with reference TRBV30 and TRBJ1-1 gives the whole variable domain SQTIHQWPATLVQPVGSPLSLECTVEGTSNPNLYWYRQAAGRGLQLLFYSVGIGQISSEVPQNLSASRPQDRQFILSSKKLLLSDSGFYLCAWSLTGMGTEAFFGQGTRLTVV.